The 9 T cell receptor beta chains below come from one sample, sequenced in a study of cytomegalovirus exposure and HLA in healthy donors (TCRdb year 2017). Libraries came from the immunoSEQ multiplex PCR assay. TCRdb's version of the immuneACCESS table is confined to in-frame rearrangements and falls short of the full clone set. An unresolved V gene accounts for under half of the shortfall where checked; the remainder is of unknown origin. The table for this sample lists about 130,000 clones; over 90% of them were counted only once. The ten largest make up roughly 1.2% of the sample. The specimen sequenced was PBMCs. These receptors all come from a woman aged 18-29 years in good health and CMV-seronegative.

J is TRBJ2-3 and V is TRBV5-4; D perhaps matches TRBD1 (6 bases). Germline-derived CDR1 and CDR2 are SGHNT and YYREEE (reference sequence). Trimming took 4 bases from V and 1 from J, leaving 19 bases between them. This CDR3 region has 17 residues. The CDR3 loop is CASSPNTGFRGTDTQYF. Here the CDR3 DNA reads TGTGCCAGCAGCCCCAATACAGGGTTTCGGGGCACAGATACGCAGTATTTT.

CDR3 in DNA: TGTGCTAGTGCCCGGGACAGACGCACAGATACGCAGTATTTT. As protein: CASARDRRTDTQYF. V usage is TRBV12-5 and J usage is TRBJ2-3; 7 bases line up with TRBD1. Trimming took 7 bases from V and 1 from J; bases not matched to a gene: 5. The CDR3 sequence is 14 residues long. Germline V gives CDR1 LGHNT, CDR2 FRNRAP.

The chain employs TRBV27 and TRBJ2-7; 7 nucleotides agree with TRBD1. Per germline, CDR1 MNHEY and CDR2 SMNVEV (reference sequence). V gave up 6 bases and J gave up 1 base; unmatched junction bases: 6. There are 14 residues in the CDR3. DNA of the CDR3: TGTGCCAGCAGCAGGACAGGATTTTCCTACGAGCAGTACTTC. Its translation is CASSRTGFSYEQYF.

This chain uses TRBV28 with TRBJ1-2; D gene uncertain. V lost 6 bases, J lost 4 bases, and 15 bases lay in between. Germline V lookup: CDR1 MDHEN, CDR2 SYDVKM. The CDR3 loop spans 14 amino acids. In DNA, the CDR3 is TGTGCCAGCAGGACCCCCGGGAGGATCTATGGCTACACCTTC. Amino acids: CASRTPGRIYGYTF.

The chain couples TRBV5-1 to TRBJ2-7; D is ambiguous. This CDR3 region has 15 residues. Germline V gives CDR1 SGHRS, CDR2 YFSETQ. Trimming removed 5 bases at V and 3 bases at J, with 18 bases between. CDR3 in amino acids: CASRRSPASGYEQYF. The CDR3 bases are TGCGCCAGCAGACGCTCGCCAGCCTCGGGCTACGAGCAGTACTTC.

V usage is TRBV4-2 and J usage is TRBJ1-2; D might be TRBD1 (6 bases). The germline V and J ends were trimmed by 5 bases and 2 bases, with 12 bases remaining between them. Germline-derived CDR1 and CDR2 are LGHNA and YNFKEQ. CDR3 length: 14 amino acids. CDR3 bases: TGTGCCAGCAGCTTTGCCGACAGGAACTATGGCTACACCTTC. Its translation is CASSFADRNYGYTF.

The chain has TRBV4-1 and TRBJ1-6, with D unclear. CDR1 MGHRA and CDR2 YSYEKL come from the germline V gene. With 0 bases removed from V and 8 bases from J, the gap between germline ends came to 11 bases. CDR3 length: 15 amino acids. CDR3 loop: CASSQDFGNDSPLHF. CDR3 DNA: TGCGCCAGCAGCCAAGATTTCGGGAACGATTCACCCCTCCACTTT.

The gene calls are TRBV28 and TRBJ2-7; D is undetermined. The length of the CDR3 is 11 residues. The germline CDR1 and CDR2 sequences are MDHEN and SYDVKM. Trimming left V 4 bases short and J 7 bases short, with 8 bases between. The CDR3 is CASSSPREQYF. In DNA form, the CDR3 reads TGTGCCAGCAGTTCGCCTAGGGAGCAGTACTTC.

The rearrangement uses TRBV10-3 and TRBJ2-3; perhaps TRBD2 as D (6 bases). The CDR3 totals 14 residues. Germline V gene lookup returns CDR1 ENHRY and CDR2 SYGVKD. V gave up 10 bases and J gave up 1 base, with 15 bases separating them. Written as DNA, the CDR3 is TGTGCCACGCAGGCCGGAGGGGGCACAGATACGCAGTATTTT. The encoded protein is CATQAGGGTDTQYF.